This record covers a single T cell receptor beta chain. Its antigen is currently unknown. Only in-frame clones appear in the TCRdb table, and some are missing; sequencing was by immunoSEQ multiplex PCR. The table has about 95,000 clones, roughly four fifths seen once. The study treated chemo-refractory metastatic non-small-cell lung cancer patients with focal radiation plus ipilimumab CTLA-4 blockade. The CDR3 has 13 amino acids. Germline V gene sequence: CDR1 MDHEN, CDR2 SYDVKM. V was clipped by 2 bases and J by 8 bases, with 11 bases between them. This entry is derived from a study of radiotherapy plus CTLA-4 blockade in lung cancer. About the study: Objective responses were documented in around 19% of patients, with disease control in roughly 33%. Study-wide points: How blood T cell clones changed early, along with interferon-beta, reportedly forecast response best. An expansion of tumor-derived TCR clones occurred in blood after radiotherapy plus ipilimumab.

This chain links TRBV28 with TRBJ2-3; a weak D match, TRBD2 (6 bases). The sequence was obtained from a human donor with non-small cell lung cancer who had stable disease on radiotherapy plus ipilimumab. Source: peripheral blood, taken from a patient treated with radiotherapy plus ipilimumab. The chain's CDR3 is CASSLPGVGTQYF. In DNA, the CDR3 is TGTGCCAGCAGTTTACCGGGAGTCGGTACGCAGTATTTT.